Listed below are T cell receptor beta chains from one sample, sequenced in a study of control samples from healthy donors and cancer patients. TCRdb's table, derived via immunoSEQ multiplex PCR, lists solely in-frame clones and lacks some. The repertoire holds 45,000 to 60,000 clones, with 80% as singletons. The sample consisted of blood. The receptors come from a man aged 70 or older in good health. Each CDR3 is given with its conserved first and last residue. A D gene is named only where the DNA matches it firmly. Expanded clones get a size class; other rows say once, few or many, or leave the size out.

j_gene	d_gene	abundance	v_gene	CDR3aa	CDR3nt
TRBJ1-5	.	.	TRBV30	CAWSLPALQRPSPQHF	TGTGCCTGGAGTCTTCCGGCCCTCCAGCGGCCCTCGCCCCAGCATTTT
TRBJ2-5	.	.	TRBV5-1	CASSLGGADQVTQYF	TGCGCCAGCAGCTTAGGAGGAGCGGACCAAGTGACCCAGTACTTC
TRBJ1-1	.	.	TRBV7-3	CASSSKQGDRYTEAFF	TGTGCCAGCAGCTCCAAACAGGGAGATCGTTACACTGAAGCTTTCTTT
TRBJ1-5	TRBD1	few	TRBV7-9	CASSLALGAGQRAQPQHF	TGTGCCAGCAGCTTAGCACTTGGGGCGGGACAGCGGGCTCAGCCCCAGCATTTT
TRBJ1-5	TRBD1	.	TRBV19	CASSVPGSYRGRSQPQHF	TGTGCCAGTAGCGTACCTGGGAGTTACAGGGGACGGAGTCAGCCCCAGCATTTT
TRBJ2-1	.	few	TRBV7-8	CASSLLGGAFSYNEQFF	TGTGCCAGCAGCTTACTCGGGGGCGCGTTCTCCTACAATGAGCAGTTCTTC
TRBJ2-7	.	.	TRBV2	CASKGNYNSYEQYF	TGTGCCAGCAAAGGGAATTACAACTCCTACGAGCAGTACTTC
TRBJ2-1	.	.	TRBV21-1	CASSKYGAGGYNEQFF	TGTGCCAGCAGCAAATACGGAGCGGGAGGGTACAATGAGCAGTTCTTC
TRBJ1-2	TRBD1	.	TRBV28	CASNQDRATYTF	TGTGCCAGCAATCAGGACAGGGCTACCTACACCTTC
TRBJ1-1	.	.	TRBV12-3/TRBV12-4	CASRQGMSEAFF	TGTGCCAGCAGACAGGGTATGTCTGAAGCTTTCTTT
TRBJ1-2	.	.	TRBV6-5	CASSYEVSTGDGYTF	TGTGCCAGCAGTTACGAAGTGAGCACCGGGGATGGCTACACCTTC
TRBJ1-3	.	.	TRBV7-9	CASSPFLGASGNTIYF	TGTGCCAGCAGCCCCTTCTTGGGGGCCTCTGGAAACACCATATATTTT
TRBJ1-1	.	.	TRBV28	CASSLRGLMNTEAFF	TGTGCCAGCAGTTTAAGAGGACTGATGAACACTGAAGCTTTCTTT
TRBJ1-6	.	few	TRBV2	CASSTILPLHF	TGTGCCAGCAGTACCATTTTACCCCTCCACTTT
TRBJ2-3	.	.	TRBV5-4	CASSPQGNTDTQYF	TGTGCCAGCAGCCCCCAGGGTAACACAGATACGCAGTATTTT
TRBJ1-1	.	.	TRBV6-5	CASSYDVDTEAFF	TGTGCCAGCAGTTACGACGTCGACACTGAAGCTTTCTTT
TRBJ2-2	TRBD1	.	TRBV27	CASSPVGQPWNTGELFF	TGTGCCAGCAGCCCGGTGGGACAGCCTTGGAACACCGGGGAGCTGTTTTTT
TRBJ1-2	.	.	TRBV28	CASSHPPWAPARANYGYTF	TGTGCCAGCAGTCACCCCCCTTGGGCCCCAGCACGAGCTAACTATGGCTACACCTTC
TRBJ2-1	TRBD2	.	TRBV19	CASSIEPSGRMGDEQFF	TGTGCCAGTAGTATTGAGCCTAGCGGGAGAATGGGCGATGAGCAGTTCTTC
TRBJ1-6	.	.	TRBV3-1/TRBV3-2	CASSQMAGSNSPLHF	TGTGCCAGCAGCCAAATGGCAGGGTCGAATTCACCCCTCCACTTT
TRBJ1-3	.	.	TRBV11-3	CASSVGGNTIYF	TGTGCCAGCTCGGTTGGCGGAAACACCATATATTTT
TRBJ1-1	.	.	TRBV2	CASSLYQGNTEAFF	TGTGCCAGCAGCCTTTATCAAGGGAACACTGAAGCTTTCTTT
TRBJ1-3	TRBD1	.	TRBV6-5	CASRPRDSSGNTIYF	TGTGCCAGCAGGCCCCGGGACAGCTCTGGAAACACCATATATTTT